The 10 T cell receptor beta chains below all came from one sample that was sequenced in a study of Ad26.COV2.S vaccination and SARS-CoV-2 variants. Treatment indicated: some 19 received Ad26.COV2.S at low or high dose, single or two shots; five or six received placebo; per-sample allocation not given. Collection of samples fell on day 63 after the first vaccine or placebo injection. Using immunoSEQ multiplex PCR, the repertoire was profiled, and TCRdb retains in-frame clones only, with some absent. The sample records just over 350,000 clones, 80% to 90% being singletons. The specimen comprised peripheral blood, sampled in a trial of Ad26.COV2.S vaccine versus placebo. The receptor source for this set is a person between 18 and 65 years old who received the Ad26.COV2.S COVID-19 vaccine or a placebo.

This sequence joins TRBV11-2 and TRBJ2-1; the match to TRBD1 covers 9 bases. V shed 3 bases, J shed 4 bases, and the junction held 7 bases outside the gene matches. The CDR3 totals 16 residues. In germline, CDR1 is SGHAT, CDR2 FQNNGV. Here the CDR3 reads CASSFLGGQGYNEQFF. The CDR3 region has the DNA TGTGCCAGCAGCTTTTTGGGGGGACAGGGATACAATGAGCAGTTCTTC.

The gene calls are TRBV18 and TRBJ2-5; 7 bases agree with TRBD2. The ends lost 3 bases at V and 2 bases at J; junction bases unmatched: 0. Germline V gene sequence: CDR1 KGHSH, CDR2 LQKENI. The CDR3 extends over 13 amino acids. In DNA form, the CDR3 reads TGTGCCAGCTCACCGGGACTACAAGAGACCCAGTACTTC. It codes for CASSPGLQETQYF.

The rearrangement joins TRBV12-3 or TRBV12-4 to TRBJ2-3; the D gene could be TRBD1 or TRBD2 (5 bases each). V lost 5 bases, J lost 9 bases, and 15 bases lay in between. This CDR3 comprises 13 residues. The CDR3 reads CASSHSRQRTQYF. The CDR3 region has the DNA TGTGCCAGCAGTCACTCCAGACAGCGGACGCAGTATTTT.

The chain combines TRBV2 with TRBJ1-4, with TRBD1 identical over 8 bases. CDR1 is SNHLY and CDR2 is FYNNEI in the germline V gene. This CDR3 has 15 residues. Trimming at V came to 6 bases and at J to 2 bases, leaving 5 bases not matched to a gene. In nucleotides, the CDR3 is TGTGCCAGCAGAGGACAGGGCTGGACTAATGAAAAACTGTTTTTT. Translation gives CASRGQGWTNEKLFF. The full variable domain, rest sourced from reference TRBV2 and TRBJ1-4, is EPEVTQTPSHQVTQMGQEVILRCVPISNHLYFYWYRQILGQKVEFLVSFYNNEISEKSEIFDDQFSVERPDGSNFTLKIRSTKLEDSAMYFCASRGQGWTNEKLFFGSGTQLSVL.

The count of this clone is one. This chain uses TRBV5-4 with TRBJ2-1; 10 bases match TRBD2. Germline V gene sequence: CDR1 SGHNT, CDR2 YYREEE (reference sequence). V was pared by 7 bases and J by 5 bases, with 9 bases of the junction left unmatched. CDR3 length: 15 amino acids. CDR3 region: CASAADSGGNNEQFF. The CDR3 DNA is TGTGCCAGCGCCGCTGATAGCGGGGGGAACAATGAGCAGTTCTTC.

The J gene is TRBJ2-3, the V gene TRBV6-2 or TRBV6-3; 10 bases align to TRBD1. The CDR3 runs to 15 residues. Germline V gene data show CDR1 as MNHEY and CDR2 as SVGEGT. Trimming at V came to 5 bases and at J to 4 bases, leaving 6 bases not matched to a gene. The CDR3 coding sequence is TGTGCCAGCAGTCACCGGGACAGGGGTGCAGATACGCAGTATTTT. This sequence encodes CASSHRDRGADTQYF.

The gene calls are TRBV29-1 and TRBJ2-3; 7 bases map to TRBD1. In germline, CDR1 is SQVTM, CDR2 ANQGSEA. J lost 2 bases, V lost 5 bases, and 4 bases had no gene match. This CDR3 has 13 residues. In DNA, the CDR3 is TGCAGCGTTCCCGGGACAGTCACAGATACGCAGTATTTT. As protein: CSVPGTVTDTQYF.

The CDR3 protein is CASSQERESYEQYF. The DNA of the CDR3 is TGCGCCAGCAGCCAAGAGAGGGAATCCTACGAGCAGTACTTC. This chain connects TRBV4-3 to TRBJ2-7; D possibly corresponds to TRBD2 (5 bases). The V end lost 0 bases, the J end lost 1 base, and 7 bases lay between the germline ends. The CDR3 runs to 14 residues. CDR1 is LGHNA and CDR2 is YSLEER in the germline V gene.

The chain couples TRBV24-1 to TRBJ2-2, with TRBD1 matching over 8 bases. Germline-derived CDR1 and CDR2 are KGHDR and SFDVKD. The V gene end was trimmed by 0 bases and the J gene end by 7 bases; junction bases not matched to a gene: 12. The CDR3 runs to 18 residues. DNA of the CDR3: TGTGCCACCAGTGATTTGGGTGAGACAGGGGCCGCTGGCGGGGAGCTGTTTTTT. The encoded protein is CATSDLGETGAAGGELFF.

This rearrangement joins TRBV10-3 to TRBJ1-6, with D tentatively TRBD1 (6 bases). Per germline, CDR1 ENHRY and CDR2 SYGVKD. The V end was cut by 4 bases, the J end by 2 bases, with 12 bases between. CDR3 size: 16 residues. DNA of the CDR3: TGTGCCATCAGTGTACAGGAGGGGGCCTATAATTCACCCCTCCACTTT. Residues: CAISVQEGAYNSPLHF.